This T cell receptor beta chain was sequenced in a study of T cells after yellow fever vaccination. Study background: The authors prepared low-cell-number fractions using SMART-Seq v4 Ultra Low Input.

This CDR3 spans 14 amino acids. Findings of the study overall: There was a small share of clonotypes that showed up in both the CD4 and CD8 compartments. Reappearance after the booster was observed for most primary-vaccination clones (roughly 97% CD4, about 85% CD8).

This clonotype has ten or more counts. The antigen is unknown. The junction departs from the called germline gene at one end, perhaps through a read error. TCRdb redid the calling of the 5' RACE reads with MiXCR, one entry per CDR3 protein. The table has 230,000 or so distinct CDR3 sequences, approximately 6.8% seen once; the top ten hold 0.85% to 1.2%. This TCR was recovered from a man aged 25-40 years who received the YFV17D yellow fever vaccine. The specimen comprised CD4+ T cells sorted from PBMCs, sampled on the day of the yellow fever booster vaccination. The genes are TRBV12-3 or TRBV12-4 and TRBJ2-5; D perhaps matches TRBD1 (6 bases). CDR3 sequence: CASSLGGSQETQYF. The DNA of the CDR3 is TGTGCCAGCAGCTTAGGGGGTTCACAAGAGACCCAGTACTTC.